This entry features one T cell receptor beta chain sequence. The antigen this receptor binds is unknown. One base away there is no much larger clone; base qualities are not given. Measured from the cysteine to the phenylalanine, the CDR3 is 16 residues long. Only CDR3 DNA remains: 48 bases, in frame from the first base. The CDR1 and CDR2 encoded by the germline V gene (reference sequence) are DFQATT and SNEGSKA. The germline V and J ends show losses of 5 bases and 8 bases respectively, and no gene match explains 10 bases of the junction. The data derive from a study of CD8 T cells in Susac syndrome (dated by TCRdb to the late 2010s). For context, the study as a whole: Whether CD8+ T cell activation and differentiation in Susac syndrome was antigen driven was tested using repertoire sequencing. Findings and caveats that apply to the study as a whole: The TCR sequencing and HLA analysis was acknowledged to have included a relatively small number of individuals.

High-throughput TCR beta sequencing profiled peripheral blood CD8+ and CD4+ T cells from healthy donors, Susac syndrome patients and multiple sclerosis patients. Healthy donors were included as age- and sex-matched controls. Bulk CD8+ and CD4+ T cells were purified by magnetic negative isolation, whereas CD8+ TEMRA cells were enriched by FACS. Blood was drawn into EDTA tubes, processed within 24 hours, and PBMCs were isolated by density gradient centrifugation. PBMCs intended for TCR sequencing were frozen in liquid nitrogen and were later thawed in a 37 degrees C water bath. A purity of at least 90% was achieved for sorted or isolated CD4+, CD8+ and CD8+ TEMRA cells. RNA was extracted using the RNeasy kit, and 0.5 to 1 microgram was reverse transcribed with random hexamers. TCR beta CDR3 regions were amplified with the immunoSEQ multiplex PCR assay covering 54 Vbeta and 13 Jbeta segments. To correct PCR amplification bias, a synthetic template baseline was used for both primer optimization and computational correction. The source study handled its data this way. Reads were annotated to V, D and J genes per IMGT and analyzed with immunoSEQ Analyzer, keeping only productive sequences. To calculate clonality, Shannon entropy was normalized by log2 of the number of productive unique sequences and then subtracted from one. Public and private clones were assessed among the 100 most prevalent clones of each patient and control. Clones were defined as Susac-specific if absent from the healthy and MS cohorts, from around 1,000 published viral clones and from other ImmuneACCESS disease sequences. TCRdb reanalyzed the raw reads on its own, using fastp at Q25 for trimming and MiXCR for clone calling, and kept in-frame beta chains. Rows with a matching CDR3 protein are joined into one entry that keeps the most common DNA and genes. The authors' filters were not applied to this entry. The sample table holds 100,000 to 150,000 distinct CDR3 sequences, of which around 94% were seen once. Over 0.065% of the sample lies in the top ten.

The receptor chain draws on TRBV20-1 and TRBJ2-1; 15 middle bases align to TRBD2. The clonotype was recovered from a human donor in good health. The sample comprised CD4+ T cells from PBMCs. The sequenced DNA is TGCAGTGCTCCTCTTGGACTAGCGGGAGGGCCTTATGAGCAGTTCTTC. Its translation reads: CSAPLGLAGGPYEQFF.